This T cell receptor beta chain was identified during a study of breast tumors, draining lymph nodes, adjacent tissues. Breast cancer patients provided tissue from their axillary draining lymph nodes. Germline V gene sequence: CDR1 SNHLY, CDR2 FYNNEI. The CDR3 is made up of 11 amino acids. The V end lost 3 bases, the J end lost 10 bases, and 9 bases lay between the germline ends. Using its own MiXCR run on the multiplex PCR reads, TCRdb lists one record per CDR3 protein. The table shows roughly 130,000 distinct CDR3 sequences, with 20% occurring only once. This clonotype was observed once. Its antigen is not known. General study results and limits: Compared with basal-like, luminal-like tumors shared significantly more repertoire with nontumor tissue.

This chain uses TRBV2 with TRBJ1-1, with D hard to call. This receptor was identified in a female donor with breast cancer. Some clones in this sample may be carry-over from other donors' samples. The sequenced sample was axillary lymph node tissue. The CDR3 coding sequence is TGTGCCAGCAGTGAGGAAGGGAGAGCTTTCTTT. Its translation: CASSEEGRAFF.